The 8 T cell receptor beta chains below were found in one sample sequenced in a study of CD8 T cells in Susac syndrome. An amount of RNA that ranged from roughly 0.5 to 1 ug was reverse transcribed with random hexamers. In TCRdb, the immunoSEQ multiplex PCR reads were re-called with MiXCR into one record per CDR3 protein. The data hold 100,000 to 110,000 distinct CDR3 sequences, with around 96% observed a single time. The sample consisted of CD8+ T cells from PBMCs. These receptors all come from a human donor with Susac syndrome.

This clonotype appeared once. The rearrangement joins TRBV29-1 to TRBJ1-2, with unresolved D. V lost 4 bases to trimming and J lost 3 bases, with 3 bases between them. Looked up from germline, CDR1 is SQVTM and CDR2 is ANQGSEA. This CDR3 has 10 residues. Here the CDR3 reads CSVADYGYTF. CDR3 in DNA: TGCAGCGTTGCTGACTATGGCTACACCTTC.

In nucleotides, the CDR3 is TGTGCCACCAGCAGGGACGCAATGGGAAACACCATATATTTT. It translates to CATSRDAMGNTIYF. The chain employs TRBV15 and TRBJ1-3; no clear D gene. The CDR3 is 14 amino acids. The germline V gene encodes CDR1 LNHNV and CDR2 YYDKDF (reference sequence). The V end was cut by 3 bases, the J end by 4 bases, with 10 bases between.

The J gene is TRBJ2-7, the V gene TRBV6-5, with 7 bases identical to TRBD1. The trim removed 5 bases at V and 2 bases at J, leaving 3 bases unmatched. The CDR3 covers 13 residues. CDR1 and CDR2 from the germline V gene are MNHEY and SVGAGI. CDR3 protein: CASSEGQTYEQYF. The CDR3 bases are TGTGCCAGCAGTGAGGGACAGACCTACGAGCAGTACTTC.

The chain carries TRBV20-1 and TRBJ1-5, with D perhaps TRBD1 (6 bases). The CDR3 has 13 residues. CDR1 and CDR2 from the germline V gene are DFQATT and SNEGSKA (reference sequence). Trimming pared 5 bases from V and 6 bases from J, leaving 14 bases between. CDR3 residues: CSAPQGPGQPQHF. CDR3 coding DNA: TGCAGTGCTCCACAGGGACCTGGTCAGCCCCAGCATTTT.

The chain combines TRBV9 with TRBJ2-5, with 7 bases matching TRBD2. With 2 bases clipped from V and 0 bases from J, the junction kept 7 bases outside the gene matches. Germline V gene data show CDR1 as SGDLS and CDR2 as YYNGEE. This CDR3 has 16 residues. CDR3 residues: CASSVTGTKDQETQYF. The CDR3 nucleotides read TGTGCCAGCAGCGTTACCGGGACTAAAGACCAAGAGACCCAGTACTTC.

The J gene is TRBJ2-5, the V gene TRBV7-9, with D unresolved. This CDR3 has 14 residues. Germline loops: CDR1 SEHNR, CDR2 FQNEAQ (reference sequence). The ends were cut back, 5 bases at V and 1 base at J, with 11 bases in the middle. CDR3 sequence reads: CASSHPGPQETQYF. In nucleotides, the CDR3 is TGTGCCAGCAGCCACCCCGGGCCCCAAGAGACCCAGTACTTC.

The chain recombines TRBV9 with TRBJ2-2, with no clear D. CDR3 length: 13 amino acids. Germline V lookup: CDR1 SGDLS, CDR2 YYNGEE. The germline V and J ends were trimmed by 3 bases and 1 base, with 4 bases remaining between them. CDR3 sequence reads: CASSDGNTGELFF. As DNA, the CDR3 is TGTGCCAGCAGCGACGGGAACACCGGGGAGCTGTTTTTT. The full variable domain, in which reference TRBV9 and TRBJ2-2 provide the parts outside the CDR3, is DSGVTQTPKHLITATGQRVTLRCSPRSGDLSVYWYQQSLDQGLQFLIQYYNGEERAKGNILERFSAQQFPDLHSELNLSSLELGDSALYFCASSDGNTGELFFGEGSRLTVL.

This rearrangement joins TRBV20-1 to TRBJ2-3, with TRBD1 identical over 7 bases. This CDR3 is built from 15 residues. The V gene end was trimmed by 6 bases and the J gene end by 1 base; junction bases not matched to a gene: 10. CDR1 DFQATT and CDR2 SNEGSKA come from the germline V gene (reference sequence). CDR3 DNA: TGCAGTGCCGAAGGACAGGCAAGACGCACAGATACGCAGTATTTT. Its protein is CSAEGQARRTDTQYF.